Following are 4 T cell receptor beta chains from one sample sequenced in a study of blood T cell repertoires in COVID-19 (dated by TCRdb to 2018 to 2020). The library relied on the immunoSEQ multiplex PCR assay. TCRdb mirrors the immuneACCESS table, restricted to in-frame sequences. Some clones are absent from its copies; in checked studies, under half trace to an unresolved V gene, and the reason for the others is unknown. The sample contains 250,000 to 300,000 clones, approximately 90% of them found a single time. The ten top clones hold 3.6% of the sample. Sequenced sample: peripheral blood. These TCRs come from a man between 18 and 35 years old with active or convalescent COVID-19.

The CDR3: CASSFSRQSHEQYF. The DNA of the CDR3 is TGTGCCAGCAGTTTCTCAAGACAGTCCCACGAGCAGTACTTC. The chain joins TRBV6-5 to TRBJ2-7; weak D call: TRBD1 (5 bases). Germline V gene data show CDR1 as MNHEY and CDR2 as SVGAGI. The CDR3 covers 14 residues. Trimming shortened V by 4 bases and J by 5 bases, and 15 bases separated the two germline ends.

This clone is a singleton in its sample. The rearrangement links TRBV28 to TRBJ1-6, with D possibly being TRBD1 (6 bases). Germline CDR1 and CDR2: MDHEN and SYDVKM. Deletions cut 3 bases from V and 5 bases from J, with 14 bases between. The CDR3 is 16 residues long. As DNA, the CDR3 is TGTGCCAGCAGTTTTATCAGGGGTTCAGATAATTCACCCCTCCACTTT. Translating gives CASSFIRGSDNSPLHF. The full variable domain, with the rest looked up from reference TRBV28 and TRBJ1-6, is DVKVTQSSRYLVKRTGEKVFLECVQDMDHENMFWYRQDPGLGLRLIYFSYDVKMKEKGDIPEGYSVSREKKERFSLILESASTNQTSMYLCASSFIRGSDNSPLHFGNGTRLTVT.

This clone was detected only a few times. The sample holds other DNA sequences that translate to the same CDR3. The chain uses TRBV24-1 and TRBJ1-5; 7 nucleotides line up with TRBD1. Losses at the gene ends were 3 bases for V and 7 bases for J; bases not matched to a gene: 2. The CDR3 is 13 amino acids. Germline assignment: CDR1 KGHDR and CDR2 SFDVKD. DNA for the CDR3: TGTGCCACCAGTGATGACAGGGACCAGCCCCAGCATTTT. Translated: CATSDDRDQPQHF.

V gene TRBV5-1 combines with J gene TRBJ1-3; 7 bases are a match to TRBD1. The J segment lost 2 bases and the V segment lost 4 bases, leaving 9 bases of the junction unmatched. The CDR3 spans 16 residues. CDR1 is SGHRS and CDR2 is YFSETQ in the germline V gene. The CDR3 spells CASSHSPDRAGNTIYF. The CDR3 coding sequence is TGCGCCAGCAGCCACTCGCCTGACAGGGCTGGAAACACCATATATTTT.